This paragraph reports one TCR beta chain. The antigen remains unidentified. The library targeted TCRbeta and was prepared with unique molecular identifiers. Via MiXCR, TCRdb re-called the PCR reads, giving one row per CDR3 protein. This table holds around 270,000 distinct CDR3 sequences, 7.5% to 9% found once. CDR1 and CDR2 (germline): DFQATT, SNEGSKA (reference sequence). The CDR3 extends over 13 amino acids. The sample is drawn from a study of T-cell reconstitution after alpha-beta-depleted transplantation in children. Regarding the study as a whole: The high TCRbeta diversity at day 60 in some patients came from surviving recipient T cells and thymic progenitors. Several hundred expanded graft clones reportedly were the source of alpha-beta T cells about two months after transplant. Newly produced T cells mostly accounted for T-cell counts and diversity one year post-transplant.

Material: peripheral blood, obtained 360 days after TCRalphabeta/CD19-depleted stem cell transplant. This TCR was sampled from a female patient aged 2-15 years who had a stem cell transplant for Fanconi anemia, so the T cells may come from the graft donor. The genes are TRBV20-1 and TRBJ2-3; D perhaps matches TRBD2 (5 bases). CDR3 loop: CSGRAASTDTQYF. CDR3 DNA: TGCAGCGGGCGGGCGGCGAGCACAGATACGCAGTATTTT.